Described below is a single T cell receptor (beta chain) sequence and its context. The entry originates in a study of blood T cell repertoires in COVID-19. The table came from immunoSEQ multiplex PCR; TCRdb's copy has only in-frame clones and leaves some out. The sample carries under 350,000 clones, 65% to 90% recorded once. This CDR3 comprises 14 residues. The V end was cut by 0 bases, the J end by 3 bases, with 7 bases between. The germline gives CDR1 SGHNT, CDR2 YYREEE (reference sequence). The chain uses TRBV5-4 and TRBJ1-5; D gene unclear. The receptor was derived from a middle-aged woman with acute COVID-19. The specimen sequenced was PBMCs or T cells enriched from blood (not recorded which). The DNA of the CDR3 is TGTGCCAGCAGCTTGGGAGGGCCCAATCAGCCCCAGCATTTT. Translating it yields CASSLGGPNQPQHF.